The clone carrying this TCR beta chain occurred a few times. Its matching antigen is unknown. Sequencing used immunoSEQ multiplex PCR; TCRdb keeps in-frame clones, though not all of them. The table has 55,000 to 70,000 clones, around 87% seen once; the top ten hold roughly 2%. The data derive from a study of lymphopenia after photon versus proton radiotherapy. Study results and limitations: After lymphocyte nadir, photon-treated repertoires showed oligoclonal expansion, especially CD8+ Temra. Proton therapy kept repertoires fairly stable, unlike photons, which gained effector/memory cells. Survival link was tested only in deceased patients; proton benefit remains a possibility.

Germline CDR1 is SQVTM and CDR2 is ANQGSEA. The CDR3 sequence is 11 residues long. The V segment lost 4 bases and the J segment 7 bases; nucleotides outside the gene matches: 0. The TCR was taken from a man aged 35 to 55 with gastric cancer. Source: peripheral blood, taken from a patient treated with photon-based radiotherapy. This chain uses TRBV29-1 with TRBJ1-2; 10 bases are shared with TRBD1. The CDR3 spells CSVGQGAGYTF. CDR3 DNA: TGCAGCGTTGGACAGGGGGCTGGCTACACCTTC.